This T cell receptor (beta chain) was profiled in a study of control samples from healthy donors and cancer patients. The CDR3 is 14 residues long. V lost 2 bases, J lost 8 bases, and 12 bases lay in between. CDR1 MNHEY and CDR2 SVGAGI come from the germline V gene. This table comes from immunoSEQ multiplex PCR, and its TCRdb copy is limited to in-frame clones, with some not included. Among around 82,000 clones listed, around 87% were seen once. The sequenced sample was blood. The V gene is TRBV6-5, the J gene TRBJ1-4; possible D gene TRBD1, 6 bases. This clonotype originated in a man in his fifties or sixties in good health. The chain's CDR3 is CASSYGGAGEKLFF. The CDR3 coding sequence is TGTGCCAGCAGTTACGGGGGGGCGGGCGAAAAACTGTTTTTT.